Shown below are 23 T cell receptor beta chains from a single sample sequenced in a study of blood T cell repertoires in COVID-19. Here immunoSEQ multiplex PCR was the method, and the copy in TCRdb shows in-frame clones only, minus some. This repertoire shows around 100,000 clones, approximately 86% found once; its top ten account for approximately 1.6%. The sequencing sample was made of peripheral blood. These receptors were taken from a man aged 80 or over with acute or convalescent COVID-19.

This clone has a handful of counts. The chain joins TRBV11-2 to TRBJ1-2; tentatively, D is TRBD1 (5 bases). This CDR3 has 17 amino acids. Germline CDR1 is SGHAT and CDR2 is FQNNGV. Trimming took 5 bases from V and 1 from J, leaving 20 bases between them. CDR3 in amino acids: CASSTPAGPIDNYGYTF. CDR3 DNA: TGTGCCAGCAGCACCCCGGCGGGACCCATAGATAACTATGGCTACACCTTC.

This clone turned up a few times. V gene TRBV18 combines with J gene TRBJ2-5; no firm D call. There are 15 residues in the CDR3. The germline CDR1 and CDR2 sequences are KGHSH and LQKENI. Trimming shortened V by 2 bases and J by 5 bases, and 15 bases separated the two germline ends. The CDR3: CASSPFSGSGETQYF. In DNA form, the CDR3 reads TGTGCCAGCTCACCATTTTCAGGCTCCGGTGAGACCCAGTACTTC. Based on the CDR3 plus reference TRBV18 and TRBJ2-5, the full variable domain is NAGVMQNPRHLVRRRGQEARLRCSPMKGHSHVYWYRQLPEEGLKFMVYLQKENIIDESGMPKERFSAEFPKEGPSILRIQQVVRGDSAAYFCASSPFSGSGETQYFGPGTRLLVL.

A word on this clone: The sample holds other DNA sequences that translate to the same CDR3. V and J are TRBV28 and TRBJ2-1, with D possibly TRBD2 on 5 matching bases. In germline, CDR1 is MDHEN, CDR2 SYDVKM. The CDR3 totals 15 residues. V was trimmed by 4 bases and J by 0 bases, leaving 10 bases between them. CDR3 DNA sequence: TGTGCCAGCAGTTCGGGCGGGTCCTCCTACAATGAGCAGTTCTTC. Its translation is CASSSGGSSYNEQFF.

The rearrangement uses TRBV3-1 (or the pseudogene TRBV3-2) and TRBJ1-2, with 7 bases fitting TRBD1. CDR1 is LGHDT and CDR2 is YNNKEL in the germline V gene (reference sequence). This CDR3 region has 14 residues. The junction had 5 bases not matched to a gene; V was cut back by 3 bases and J by 4 bases. The CDR3 is CASSQSRGVYGYTF. The CDR3 DNA follows: TGTGCCAGCAGCCAGTCCAGGGGGGTCTATGGCTACACCTTC.

The V gene is TRBV28, the J gene TRBJ1-2; D not resolved. The V gene lost 2 bases and the J gene lost 3 bases, with 10 bases spanning the gap. CDR1 and CDR2 from the germline V gene are MDHEN and SYDVKM. This CDR3 has 14 amino acids. Here the CDR3 reads CASSLLGGYYGYTF. The CDR3 DNA follows: TGTGCCAGCAGTTTACTTGGCGGGTACTATGGCTACACCTTC.

CDR3 in amino acids: CASSDGRVKNTEAFF. The DNA for the CDR3 is TGTGCCAGCAGTGATGGGAGAGTGAAGAACACTGAAGCTTTCTTT. The rearrangement links TRBV25-1 to TRBJ1-1; D is unresolved. V was cut by 3 bases and J by 1 base, with 12 bases left in between. This CDR3 comprises 15 residues. The germline V gene has CDR1 MGHDK and CDR2 SYGVNS.

The gene calls are TRBV29-1 and TRBJ1-4; TRBD1 is a possible D gene (5 bases). Deletions cut 6 bases from V and 0 bases from J, with 11 bases between. The CDR3 has 14 residues. From germline, CDR1 is SQVTM and CDR2 ANQGSEA. CDR3 amino acids: CSVRTGATNEKLFF. The DNA of the CDR3 is TGCAGCGTGCGTACAGGAGCAACTAATGAAAAACTGTTTTTT.

The rearrangement links TRBV7-2 to TRBJ2-3; D perhaps matches TRBD1 (6 bases). The V end was cut by 5 bases, the J end by 4 bases, with 19 bases between. CDR1 is SGHTA, CDR2 FQGNSA, per germline. The CDR3 length is 16 residues. DNA for the CDR3: TGTGCCAGCAGCCTCAACACAAAGGGGGTCCCAGATACGCAGTATTTT. Protein product: CASSLNTKGVPDTQYF. Full variable domain (outside the CDR3, taken from reference TRBV7-2 and TRBJ2-3): GAGVSQSPSNKVTEKGKDVELRCDPISGHTALYWYRQSLGQGLEFLIYFQGNSAPDKSGLPSDRFSAERTGGSVSTLTIQRTQQEDSAVYLCASSLNTKGVPDTQYFGPGTRLTVL.

CDR3 in amino acids: CASSNLAGDVADTQYF. As DNA, the CDR3 is TGTGCCAGCAGTAACTTAGCGGGAGATGTTGCAGATACGCAGTATTTT. This rearrangement joins TRBV7-2 to TRBJ2-3, with TRBD2 matching over 9 bases. Germline V gives CDR1 SGHTA, CDR2 FQGNSA. The CDR3 runs to 16 residues. V gave up 6 bases and J gave up 4 bases; unmatched junction bases: 11.

This clone was observed once. The chain carries TRBV5-6 and TRBJ1-4, with 7 bases that match TRBD1. Germline V CDR1 and CDR2: SGHDT, YYEEEE. The junction had 8 bases not matched to a gene; V was cut back by 4 bases and J by 8 bases. The CDR3 length is 14 residues. CDR3 sequence reads: CASSRTGLGEKLFF. CDR3 sequence (DNA): TGTGCCAGCAGCCGGACAGGCTTGGGGGAAAAACTGTTTTTT.

The V and J genes are TRBV28 and TRBJ2-2; 9 positions match TRBD2. The ends lost 8 bases at V and 5 bases at J; junction bases unmatched: 9. The length of the CDR3 is 15 residues. Germline V CDR1 and CDR2: MDHEN, SYDVKM. The CDR3 nucleotides are TGTGCCAGCCGTTATAGCGGGAGAGAGACCGGGGAGCTGTTTTTT. It is translated as CASRYSGRETGELFF. Combining the CDR3 with reference TRBV28 and TRBJ2-2 gives the whole variable domain DVKVTQSSRYLVKRTGEKVFLECVQDMDHENMFWYRQDPGLGLRLIYFSYDVKMKEKGDIPEGYSVSREKKERFSLILESASTNQTSMYLCASRYSGRETGELFFGEGSRLTVL.

V is TRBV7-2 and J is TRBJ2-1, with a tentative D call TRBD2 (5 bases). The germline V gene encodes CDR1 SGHTA and CDR2 FQGNSA. Trimming took 1 base from V and 3 from J, leaving 10 bases between them. This CDR3 has 15 amino acids. As DNA, the CDR3 is TGTGCCAGCAGCTTAGAAGTAGCGTACTACAATGAGCAGTTCTTC. Translating it yields CASSLEVAYYNEQFF.

The CDR3 spells CASSYDQTGEVRDYGYTF. CDR3 bases: TGTGCCAGCAGTTACGACCAGACAGGGGAGGTTCGGGACTATGGCTACACCTTC. The chain combines TRBV6-2 or TRBV6-3 with TRBJ1-2; 8 nucleotides align to TRBD1. The CDR3 length is 18 residues. V was clipped by 2 bases and J by 3 bases; unmatched bases: 14. The germline V gene has CDR1 MNHEY and CDR2 SVGEGT.

The chain carries TRBV3-1 (or the pseudogene TRBV3-2) and TRBJ1-6; 9 bases fit TRBD1. V lost 4 bases, J lost 7 bases, and 5 bases stayed unmatched. The CDR3 sequence is 15 residues long. Germline lookup yields CDR1 LGHDT and CDR2 YNNKEL (reference sequence). The CDR3 coding sequence is TGTGCCAGCAGCCCTACCGGGACAGGGAATTCACCCCTCCACTTT. As protein: CASSPTGTGNSPLHF.

This clone was recorded once. V and J are TRBV12-3 or TRBV12-4 and TRBJ1-6, with D maybe TRBD1 (5 bases). Trimming removed 6 bases from V and 10 bases from J, with 10 bases in between. The CDR3 runs 12 residues. This CDR3 reads CASRGQESPLHF. The CDR3 region has the DNA TGTGCCAGCAGAGGACAAGAGTCACCCCTCCACTTT.

This clone was counted once. The chain is built from TRBV5-1 and TRBJ2-2, with D possibly TRBD2 on 5 matching bases. Trimming stripped 5 bases from V and 6 bases from J, with 17 bases between. The CDR3 length is 15 residues. From germline, CDR1 is SGHRS and CDR2 YFSETQ. The CDR3 region is CASRRSGVRAGELFF. The CDR3 DNA follows: TGCGCCAGCAGGCGGAGCGGAGTTCGGGCCGGGGAGCTGTTTTTT.

This sequence joins TRBV6-5 and TRBJ2-1, with 10 bases lining up with TRBD2. CDR1 MNHEY and CDR2 SVGAGI come from the germline V gene. V shed 6 bases, J shed 9 bases, and the junction held 8 bases outside the gene matches. This CDR3 is built from 14 residues. The CDR3 DNA follows: TGTGCCAGCAGCGAGGGGACTAGCGTTGGTGAGCAGTTCTTC. Amino acids: CASSEGTSVGEQFF.

This clone has only a few counts. This chain joins TRBV7-2 and TRBJ2-1, with a weak D call TRBD2 (6 bases). This CDR3 has 16 amino acids. CDR1 and CDR2 from the germline V gene are SGHTA and FQGNSA. The germline V and J ends were trimmed by 3 bases and 0 bases, with 12 bases remaining between them. The CDR3 DNA reads TGTGCCAGCAGCTTCCCCCCAGCGGGCTCCTACAATGAGCAGTTCTTC. This gives the protein CASSFPPAGSYNEQFF.

The sample holds one count of this clone. The rearrangement joins TRBV28 to TRBJ2-7; TRBD1 aligns across 7 bases. The CDR3 has 21 amino acids. J lost 1 base, V lost 6 bases, and 27 bases had no gene match. The germline gives CDR1 MDHEN, CDR2 SYDVKM. The CDR3 spells CASSYNVYRKPGQRASYEQYF. Here the CDR3 DNA reads TGTGCCAGCAGCTATAATGTATACCGAAAACCGGGACAGAGGGCGTCCTACGAGCAGTACTTC. The variable domain in full, with the rest retrieved from reference TRBV28 and TRBJ2-7, is DVKVTQSSRYLVKRTGEKVFLECVQDMDHENMFWYRQDPGLGLRLIYFSYDVKMKEKGDIPEGYSVSREKKERFSLILESASTNQTSMYLCASSYNVYRKPGQRASYEQYFGPGTRLTVT.

The chain joins TRBV9 to TRBJ2-2, with TRBD2 matching 12 bases. The CDR3 covers 15 residues. Germline CDR1 and CDR2: SGDLS and YYNGEE. The V gene end was trimmed by 3 bases and the J gene end by 6 bases; junction bases not matched to a gene: 3. The CDR3 sequence is CASSATSGSPGELFF. The CDR3 nucleotides read TGTGCCAGCAGCGCGACTAGCGGGAGCCCCGGGGAGCTGTTTTTT. Variable domain in full (rest from reference TRBV9 and TRBJ2-2): DSGVTQTPKHLITATGQRVTLRCSPRSGDLSVYWYQQSLDQGLQFLIQYYNGEERAKGNILERFSAQQFPDLHSELNLSSLELGDSALYFCASSATSGSPGELFFGEGSRLTVL.

The genes are TRBV7-2 and TRBJ2-1; 11 nucleotides agree with TRBD2. The germline V gene has CDR1 SGHTA and CDR2 FQGNSA. Trimming removed 4 bases from V and 3 bases from J; junction bases left unmatched: 5. The CDR3 extends over 16 amino acids. The CDR3 DNA sequence: TGTGCCAGCAGCTCAGGGACTAGCGGTCTCTACAATGAGCAGTTCTTC. It is translated as CASSSGTSGLYNEQFF.

The V call is TRBV6-5, the J call TRBJ1-1; D is undetermined. Looked up from germline, CDR1 is MNHEY and CDR2 is SVGAGI. This CDR3 spans 12 amino acids. Trimming took off 6 bases at V and 2 bases at J, with 7 bases between the two ends. The CDR3 sequence: CASSPTNTEAFF. DNA of the CDR3: TGTGCCAGCAGCCCGACTAACACTGAAGCTTTCTTT.

The chain is built from TRBV2 and TRBJ1-3, with TRBD1 matching over 8 bases. The CDR3 contains 16 residues. The germline V gene has CDR1 SNHLY and CDR2 FYNNEI. The J segment lost 7 bases and the V segment lost 2 bases, leaving 10 bases of the junction unmatched. The CDR3: CASSELRTGLGNTIYF. Written as DNA, the CDR3 is TGTGCCAGCAGTGAACTAAGGACAGGGCTTGGCAACACCATATATTTT.